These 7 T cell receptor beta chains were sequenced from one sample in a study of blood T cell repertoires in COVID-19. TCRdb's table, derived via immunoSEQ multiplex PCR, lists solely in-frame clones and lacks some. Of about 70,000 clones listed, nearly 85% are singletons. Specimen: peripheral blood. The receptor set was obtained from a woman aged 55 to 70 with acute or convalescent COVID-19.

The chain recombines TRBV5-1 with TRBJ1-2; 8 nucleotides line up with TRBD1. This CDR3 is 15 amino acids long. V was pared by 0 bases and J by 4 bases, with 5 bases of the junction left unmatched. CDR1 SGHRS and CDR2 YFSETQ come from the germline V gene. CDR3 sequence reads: CASSLDGTGPYGYTF. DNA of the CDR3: TGCGCCAGCAGCTTGGATGGGACAGGCCCCTATGGCTACACCTTC.

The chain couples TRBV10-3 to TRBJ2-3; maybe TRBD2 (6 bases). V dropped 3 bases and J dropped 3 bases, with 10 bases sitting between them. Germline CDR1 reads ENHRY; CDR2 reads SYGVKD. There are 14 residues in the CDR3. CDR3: CAISELAETDTQYF. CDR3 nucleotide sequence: TGTGCCATCAGTGAACTAGCAGAAACAGATACGCAGTATTTT.

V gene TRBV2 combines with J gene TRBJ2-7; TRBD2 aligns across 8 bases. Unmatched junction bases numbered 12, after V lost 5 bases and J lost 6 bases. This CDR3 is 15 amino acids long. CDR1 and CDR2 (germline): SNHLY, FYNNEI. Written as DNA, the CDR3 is TGTGCCAGCAGTCGAGGGACGGGGGGGCTGGTCGAGCAGTACTTC. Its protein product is CASSRGTGGLVEQYF.

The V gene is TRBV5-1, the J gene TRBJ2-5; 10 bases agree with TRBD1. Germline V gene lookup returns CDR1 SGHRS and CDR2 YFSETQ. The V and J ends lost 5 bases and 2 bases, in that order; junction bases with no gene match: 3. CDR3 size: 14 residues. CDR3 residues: CASRDRGEQETQYF. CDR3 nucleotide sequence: TGCGCCAGCAGGGACAGGGGGGAACAAGAGACCCAGTACTTC.

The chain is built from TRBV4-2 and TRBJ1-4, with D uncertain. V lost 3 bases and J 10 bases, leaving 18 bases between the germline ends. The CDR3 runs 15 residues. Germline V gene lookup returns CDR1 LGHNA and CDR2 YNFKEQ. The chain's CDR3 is CASSHSDTFGGKLFF. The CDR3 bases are TGTGCCAGCAGCCATAGCGACACCTTTGGCGGAAAACTGTTTTTT.

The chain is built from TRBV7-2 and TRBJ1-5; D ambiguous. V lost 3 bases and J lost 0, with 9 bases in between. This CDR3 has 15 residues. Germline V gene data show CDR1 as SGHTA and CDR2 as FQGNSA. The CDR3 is CASSFTAVSNQPQHF. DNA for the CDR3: TGTGCCAGCAGCTTTACAGCAGTTAGCAATCAGCCCCAGCATTTT.

The CDR3 protein is CASSLHPSYEQYF. In nucleotides, the CDR3 is TGTGCCAGCAGCTTACATCCCTCCTACGAGCAGTACTTC. The rearrangement links TRBV11-2 to TRBJ2-7; D gene uncertain. The CDR3 is 13 residues long. The germline V and J ends were trimmed by 2 bases and 0 bases, with 5 bases remaining between them. Germline-derived CDR1 and CDR2 are SGHAT and FQNNGV.